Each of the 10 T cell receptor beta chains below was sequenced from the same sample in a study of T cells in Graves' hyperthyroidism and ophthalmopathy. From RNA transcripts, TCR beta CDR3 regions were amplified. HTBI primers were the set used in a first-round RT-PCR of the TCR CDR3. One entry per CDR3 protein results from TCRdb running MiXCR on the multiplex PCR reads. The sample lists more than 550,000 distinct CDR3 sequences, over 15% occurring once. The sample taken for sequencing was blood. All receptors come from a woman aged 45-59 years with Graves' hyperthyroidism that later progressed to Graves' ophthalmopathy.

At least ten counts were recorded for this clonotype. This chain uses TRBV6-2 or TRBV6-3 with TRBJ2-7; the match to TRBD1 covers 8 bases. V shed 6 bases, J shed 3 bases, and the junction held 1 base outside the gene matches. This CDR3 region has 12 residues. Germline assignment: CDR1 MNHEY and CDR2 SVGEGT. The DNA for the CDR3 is TGTGCCAGCAGACAGGGGGACTACGAGCAGTACTTC. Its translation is CASRQGDYEQYF.

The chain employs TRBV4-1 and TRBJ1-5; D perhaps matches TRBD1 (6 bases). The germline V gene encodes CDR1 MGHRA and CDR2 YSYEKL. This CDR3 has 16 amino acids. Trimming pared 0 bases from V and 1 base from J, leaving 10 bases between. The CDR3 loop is CASSQDQQGSNQPQHF. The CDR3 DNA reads TGCGCCAGCAGCCAAGATCAACAGGGAAGCAATCAGCCCCAGCATTTT.

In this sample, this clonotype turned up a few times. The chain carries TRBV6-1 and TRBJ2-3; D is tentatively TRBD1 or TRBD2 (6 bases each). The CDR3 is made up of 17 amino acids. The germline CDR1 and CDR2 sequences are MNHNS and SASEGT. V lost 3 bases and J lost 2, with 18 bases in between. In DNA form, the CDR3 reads TGTGCCAGCAGTGATCAAGGGGGGAACGATCCCACAGATACGCAGTATTTT. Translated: CASSDQGGNDPTDTQYF.

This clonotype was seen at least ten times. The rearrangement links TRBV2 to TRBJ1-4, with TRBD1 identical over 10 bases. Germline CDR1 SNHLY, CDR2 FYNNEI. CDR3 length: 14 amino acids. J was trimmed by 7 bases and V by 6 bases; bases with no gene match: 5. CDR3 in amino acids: CASSRDRGIEKLFF. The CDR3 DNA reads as TGTGCCAGCAGCCGGGACAGGGGAATTGAAAAACTGTTTTTT.

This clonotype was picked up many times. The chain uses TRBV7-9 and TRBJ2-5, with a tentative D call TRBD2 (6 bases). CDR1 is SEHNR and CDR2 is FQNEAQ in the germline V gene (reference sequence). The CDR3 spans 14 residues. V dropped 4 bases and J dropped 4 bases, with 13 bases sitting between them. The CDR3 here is CASSSPLARETQYF. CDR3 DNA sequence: TGTGCCAGCAGCTCCCCCCTAGCGCGAGAGACCCAGTACTTC.

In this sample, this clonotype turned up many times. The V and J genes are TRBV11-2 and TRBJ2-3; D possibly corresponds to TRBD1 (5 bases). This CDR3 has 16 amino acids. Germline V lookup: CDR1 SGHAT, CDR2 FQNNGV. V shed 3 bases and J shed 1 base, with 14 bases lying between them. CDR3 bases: TGTGCCAGCAGCTTGGGGTGGGGCTCTGGCACAGATACGCAGTATTTT. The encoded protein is CASSLGWGSGTDTQYF.

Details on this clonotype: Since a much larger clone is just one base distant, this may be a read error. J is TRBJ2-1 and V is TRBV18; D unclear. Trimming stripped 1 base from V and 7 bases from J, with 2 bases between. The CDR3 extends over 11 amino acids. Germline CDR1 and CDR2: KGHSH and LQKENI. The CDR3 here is CASSPQNEQFF. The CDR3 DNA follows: TGTGCCAGCTCACCACAAAATGAGCAGTTCTTC.

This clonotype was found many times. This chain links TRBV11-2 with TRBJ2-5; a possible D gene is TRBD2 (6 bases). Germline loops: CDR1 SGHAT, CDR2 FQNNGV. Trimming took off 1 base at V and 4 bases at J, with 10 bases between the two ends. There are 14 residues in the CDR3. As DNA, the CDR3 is TGTGCCAGCAGCTTAGGCGGGGCCCCAGAGACCCAGTACTTC. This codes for CASSLGGAPETQYF.

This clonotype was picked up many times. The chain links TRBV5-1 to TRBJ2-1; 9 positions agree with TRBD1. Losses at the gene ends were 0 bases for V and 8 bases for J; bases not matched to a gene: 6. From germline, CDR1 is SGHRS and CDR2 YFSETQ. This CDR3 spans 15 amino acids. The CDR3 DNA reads TGCGCCAGCAGCTTGGCGGGACAGGGTATTGATGAGCAGTTCTTC. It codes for CASSLAGQGIDEQFF.

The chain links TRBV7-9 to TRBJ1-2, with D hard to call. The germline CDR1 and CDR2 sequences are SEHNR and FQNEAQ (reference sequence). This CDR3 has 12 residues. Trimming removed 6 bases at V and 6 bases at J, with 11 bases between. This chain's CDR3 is CASRKPYDGYTF. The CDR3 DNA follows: TGTGCCAGCAGGAAACCCTACGATGGCTACACCTTC.